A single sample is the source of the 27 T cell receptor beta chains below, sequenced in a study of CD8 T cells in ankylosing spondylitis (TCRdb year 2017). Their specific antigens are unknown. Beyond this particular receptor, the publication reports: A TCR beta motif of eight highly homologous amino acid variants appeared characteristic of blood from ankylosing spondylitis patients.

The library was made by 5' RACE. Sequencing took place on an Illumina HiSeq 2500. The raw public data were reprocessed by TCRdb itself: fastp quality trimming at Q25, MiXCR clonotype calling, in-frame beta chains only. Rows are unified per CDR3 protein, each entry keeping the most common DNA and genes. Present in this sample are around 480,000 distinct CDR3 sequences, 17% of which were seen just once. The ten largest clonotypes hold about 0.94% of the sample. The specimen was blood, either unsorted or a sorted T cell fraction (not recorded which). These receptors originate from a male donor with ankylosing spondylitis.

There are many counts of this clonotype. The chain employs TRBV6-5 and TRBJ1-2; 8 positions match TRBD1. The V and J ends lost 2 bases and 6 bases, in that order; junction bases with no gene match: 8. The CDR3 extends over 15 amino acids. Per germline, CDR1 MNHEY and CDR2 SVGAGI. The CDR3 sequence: CASSYTGQGMNGYTF. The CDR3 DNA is TGTGCCAGCAGTTACACAGGACAGGGAATGAATGGCTACACCTTC.

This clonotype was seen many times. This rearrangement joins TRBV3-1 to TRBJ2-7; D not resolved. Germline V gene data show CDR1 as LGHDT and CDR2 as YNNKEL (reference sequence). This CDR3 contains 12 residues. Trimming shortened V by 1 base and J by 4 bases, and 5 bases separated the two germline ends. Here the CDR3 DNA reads TGTGCCAGCAGCCAAGGACGATACGAGCAGTACTTC. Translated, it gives CASSQGRYEQYF.

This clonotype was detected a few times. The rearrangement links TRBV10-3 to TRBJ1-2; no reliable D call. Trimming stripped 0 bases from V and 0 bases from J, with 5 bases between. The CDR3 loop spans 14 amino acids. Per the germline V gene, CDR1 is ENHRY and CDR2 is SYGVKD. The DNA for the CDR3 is TGTGCCATCAGTGAGTCGGCAACTAACTATGGCTACACCTTC. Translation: CAISESATNYGYTF.

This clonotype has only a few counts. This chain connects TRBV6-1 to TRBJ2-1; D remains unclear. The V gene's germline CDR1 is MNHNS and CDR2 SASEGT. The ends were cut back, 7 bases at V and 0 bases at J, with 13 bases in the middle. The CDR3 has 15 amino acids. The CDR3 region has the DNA TGTGCCAGCACCACCTCGGTGGGCTCCTACAATGAGCAGTTCTTC. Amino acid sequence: CASTTSVGSYNEQFF.

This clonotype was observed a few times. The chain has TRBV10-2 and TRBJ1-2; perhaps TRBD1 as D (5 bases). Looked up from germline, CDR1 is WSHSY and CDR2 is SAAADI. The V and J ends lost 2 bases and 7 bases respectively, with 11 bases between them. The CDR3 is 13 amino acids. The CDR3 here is CASSEQGSAGYTF. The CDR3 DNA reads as TGCGCCAGCAGTGAGCAGGGATCGGCTGGCTACACCTTC.

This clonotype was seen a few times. The chain's CDR3 is CASSPGTGYYNEQFF. DNA for the CDR3: TGTGCCAGCTCACCCGGGACAGGGTACTACAATGAGCAGTTCTTC. The rearrangement links TRBV18 to TRBJ2-1, with 9 bases aligning to TRBD1. The CDR3 consists of 15 residues. Germline V gene data show CDR1 as KGHSH and CDR2 as LQKENI. V gave up 3 bases and J gave up 3 bases; unmatched junction bases: 3.

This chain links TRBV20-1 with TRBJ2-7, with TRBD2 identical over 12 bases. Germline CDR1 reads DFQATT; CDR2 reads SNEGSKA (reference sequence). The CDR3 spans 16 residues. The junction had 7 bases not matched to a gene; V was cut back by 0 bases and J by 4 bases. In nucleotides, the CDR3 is TGCAGTGCTAGAGATCGACTAGCGGGAGTGGAGTACGAGCAGTACTTC. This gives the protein CSARDRLAGVEYEQYF.

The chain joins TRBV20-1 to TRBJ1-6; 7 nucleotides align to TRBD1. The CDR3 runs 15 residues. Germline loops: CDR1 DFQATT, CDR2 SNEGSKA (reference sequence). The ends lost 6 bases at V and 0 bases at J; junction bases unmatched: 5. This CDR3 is CSAPGQTSYNSPLHF. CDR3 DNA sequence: TGCAGTGCCCCGGGACAGACCTCCTATAATTCACCCCTCCACTTT.

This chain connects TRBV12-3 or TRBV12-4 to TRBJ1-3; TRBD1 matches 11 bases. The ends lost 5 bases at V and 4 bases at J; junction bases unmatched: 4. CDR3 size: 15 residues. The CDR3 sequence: CASSRTGGAGNTIYF. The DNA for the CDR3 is TGTGCCAGCAGTCGGACAGGGGGCGCAGGAAACACCATATATTTT.

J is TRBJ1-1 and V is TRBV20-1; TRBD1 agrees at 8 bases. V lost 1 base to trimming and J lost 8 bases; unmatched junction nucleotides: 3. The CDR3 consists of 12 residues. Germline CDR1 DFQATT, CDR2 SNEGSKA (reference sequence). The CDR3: CSARGQGAEAFF. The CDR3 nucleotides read TGCAGTGCTAGAGGCCAGGGGGCAGAAGCTTTCTTT.

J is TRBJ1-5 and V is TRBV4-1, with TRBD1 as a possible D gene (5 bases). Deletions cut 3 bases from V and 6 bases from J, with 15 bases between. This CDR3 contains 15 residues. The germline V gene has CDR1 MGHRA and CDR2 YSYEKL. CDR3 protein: CASSQGRAVGQPQHF. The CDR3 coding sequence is TGCGCCAGCAGCCAGGGCAGGGCGGTAGGTCAGCCCCAGCATTTT.

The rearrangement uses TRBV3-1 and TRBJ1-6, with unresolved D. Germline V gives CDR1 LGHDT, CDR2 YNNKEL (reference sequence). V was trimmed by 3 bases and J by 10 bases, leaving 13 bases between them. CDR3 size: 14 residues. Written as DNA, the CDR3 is TGTGCCAGCAGCCACGGGAGGGTATACTCACCCCTCCACTTT. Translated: CASSHGRVYSPLHF.

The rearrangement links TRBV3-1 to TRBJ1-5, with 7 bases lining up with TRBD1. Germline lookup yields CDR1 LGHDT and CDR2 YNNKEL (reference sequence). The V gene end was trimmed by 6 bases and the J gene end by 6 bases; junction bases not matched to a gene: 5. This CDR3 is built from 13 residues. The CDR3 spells CASRRTGAQPQHF. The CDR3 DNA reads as TGTGCCAGCAGACGGACAGGAGCTCAGCCCCAGCATTTT.

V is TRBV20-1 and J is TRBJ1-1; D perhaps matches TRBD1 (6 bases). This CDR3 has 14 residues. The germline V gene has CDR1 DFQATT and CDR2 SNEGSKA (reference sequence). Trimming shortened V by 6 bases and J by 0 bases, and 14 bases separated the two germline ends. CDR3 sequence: CSAPRYRVNTEAFF. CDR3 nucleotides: TGCAGTGCCCCCCGTTACAGGGTGAACACTGAAGCTTTCTTT.

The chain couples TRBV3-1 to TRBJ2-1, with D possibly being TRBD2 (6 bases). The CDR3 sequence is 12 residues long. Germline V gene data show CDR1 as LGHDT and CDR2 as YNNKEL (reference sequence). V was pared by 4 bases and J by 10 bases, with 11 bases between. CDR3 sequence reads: CASSPMGGEQFF. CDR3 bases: TGTGCCAGCAGCCCCATGGGGGGAGAGCAGTTCTTC.

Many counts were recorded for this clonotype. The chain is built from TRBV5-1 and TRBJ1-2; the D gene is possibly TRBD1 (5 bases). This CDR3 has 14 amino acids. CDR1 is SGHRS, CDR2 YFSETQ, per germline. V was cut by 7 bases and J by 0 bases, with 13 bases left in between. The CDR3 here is CASRPDRANYGYTF. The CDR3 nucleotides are TGCGCCAGCCGCCCCGACAGAGCTAACTATGGCTACACCTTC. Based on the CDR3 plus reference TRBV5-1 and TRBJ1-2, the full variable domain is KAGVTQTPRYLIKTRGQQVTLSCSPISGHRSVSWYQQTPGQGLQFLFEYFSETQRNKGNFPGRFSGRQFSNSRSEMNVSTLELGDSALYLCASRPDRANYGYTFGSGTRLTVV.

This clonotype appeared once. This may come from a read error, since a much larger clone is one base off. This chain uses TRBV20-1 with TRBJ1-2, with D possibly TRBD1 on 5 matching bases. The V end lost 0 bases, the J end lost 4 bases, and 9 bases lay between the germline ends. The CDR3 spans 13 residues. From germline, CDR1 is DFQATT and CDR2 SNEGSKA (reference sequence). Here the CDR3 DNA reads TGCAGTGCTAGAGATGGGGGGAGCTATGGCTACACCTTC. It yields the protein CSARDGGSYGYTF.

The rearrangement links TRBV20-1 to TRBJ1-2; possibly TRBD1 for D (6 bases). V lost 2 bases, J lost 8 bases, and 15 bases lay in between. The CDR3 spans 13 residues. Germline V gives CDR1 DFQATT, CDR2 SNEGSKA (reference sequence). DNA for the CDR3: TGCAGTGCTAGACTGCAGGGGTTGTTGGGCTACACCTTC. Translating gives CSARLQGLLGYTF.

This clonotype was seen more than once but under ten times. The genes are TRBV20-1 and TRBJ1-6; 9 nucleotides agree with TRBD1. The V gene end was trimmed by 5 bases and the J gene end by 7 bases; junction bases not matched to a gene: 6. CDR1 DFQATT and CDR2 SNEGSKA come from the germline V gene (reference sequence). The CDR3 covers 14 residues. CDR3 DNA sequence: TGCAGTGCTCGACCCGGGACAGGGAATTCACCCCTCCACTTT. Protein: CSARPGTGNSPLHF.

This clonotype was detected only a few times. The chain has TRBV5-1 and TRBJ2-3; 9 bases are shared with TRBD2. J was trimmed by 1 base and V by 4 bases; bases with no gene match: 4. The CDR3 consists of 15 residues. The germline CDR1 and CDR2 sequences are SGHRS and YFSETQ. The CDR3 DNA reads TGCGCCAGCAGCGCATGGACTAGCGGCACAGATACGCAGTATTTT. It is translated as CASSAWTSGTDTQYF.

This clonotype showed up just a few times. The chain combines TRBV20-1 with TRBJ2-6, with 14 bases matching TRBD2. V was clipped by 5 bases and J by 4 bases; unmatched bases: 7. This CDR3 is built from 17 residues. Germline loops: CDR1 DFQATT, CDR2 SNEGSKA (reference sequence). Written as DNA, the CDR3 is TGCAGTGCTCCCGGGACTAGCGGGAGAACAGGGGCCAACGTCCTGACTTTC. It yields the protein CSAPGTSGRTGANVLTF.

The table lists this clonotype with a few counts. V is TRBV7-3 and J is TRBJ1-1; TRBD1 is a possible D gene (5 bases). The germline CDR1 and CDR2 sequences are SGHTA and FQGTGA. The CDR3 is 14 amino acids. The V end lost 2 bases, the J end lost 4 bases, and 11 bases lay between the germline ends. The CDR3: CASSLQGSSTEAFF. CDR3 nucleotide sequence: TGTGCCAGCAGCTTACAGGGTAGTAGCACTGAAGCTTTCTTT.

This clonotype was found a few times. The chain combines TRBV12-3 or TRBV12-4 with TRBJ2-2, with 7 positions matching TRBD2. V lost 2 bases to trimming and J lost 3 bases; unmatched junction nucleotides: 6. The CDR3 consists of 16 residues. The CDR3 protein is CASSLSGRGYTGELFF. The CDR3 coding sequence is TGTGCCAGCAGTTTATCTGGGCGGGGGTACACCGGGGAGCTGTTTTTT.

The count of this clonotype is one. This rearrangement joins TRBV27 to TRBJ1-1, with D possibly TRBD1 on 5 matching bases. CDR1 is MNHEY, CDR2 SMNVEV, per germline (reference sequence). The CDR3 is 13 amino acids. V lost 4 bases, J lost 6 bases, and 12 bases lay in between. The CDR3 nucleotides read TGTGCCAGCAGTTCCAAGAGGGGACCTGAAGCTTTCTTT. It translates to CASSSKRGPEAFF.

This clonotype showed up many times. The CDR3 region is CASSLGQGLNEKLFF. The CDR3 region has the DNA TGTGCCAGCAGCCTGGGACAGGGCCTTAATGAAAAACTGTTTTTT. The rearrangement links TRBV7-9 to TRBJ1-4; 9 positions agree with TRBD1. J was trimmed by 4 bases and V by 5 bases; bases with no gene match: 5. CDR3 length: 15 amino acids. Germline-derived CDR1 and CDR2 are SEHNR and FQNEAQ (reference sequence).

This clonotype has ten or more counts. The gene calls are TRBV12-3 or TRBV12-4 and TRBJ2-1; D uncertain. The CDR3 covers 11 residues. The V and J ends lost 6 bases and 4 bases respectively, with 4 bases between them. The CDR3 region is CASRQYNEQFF. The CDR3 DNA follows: TGTGCCAGCAGGCAGTACAATGAGCAGTTCTTC.

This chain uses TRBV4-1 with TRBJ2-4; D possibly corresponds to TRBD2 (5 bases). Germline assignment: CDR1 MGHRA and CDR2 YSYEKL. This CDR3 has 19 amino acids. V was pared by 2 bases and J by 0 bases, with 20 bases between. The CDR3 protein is CASSQIGEKRILAKNIQYF. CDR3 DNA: TGCGCCAGCAGCCAAATCGGGGAGAAGCGGATTCTAGCCAAAAACATTCAGTACTTC.